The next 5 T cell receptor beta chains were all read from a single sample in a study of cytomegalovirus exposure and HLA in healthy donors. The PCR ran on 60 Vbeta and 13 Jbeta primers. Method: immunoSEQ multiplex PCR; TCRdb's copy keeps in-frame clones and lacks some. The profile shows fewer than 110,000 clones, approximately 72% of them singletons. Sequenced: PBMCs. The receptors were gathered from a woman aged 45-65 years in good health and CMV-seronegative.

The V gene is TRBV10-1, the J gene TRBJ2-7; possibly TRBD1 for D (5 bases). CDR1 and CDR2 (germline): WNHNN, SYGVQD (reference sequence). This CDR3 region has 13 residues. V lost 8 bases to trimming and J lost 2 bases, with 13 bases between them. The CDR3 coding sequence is TGCGCCAGCTCGGAAGGACAAACCTACGAGCAGTACTTC. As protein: CASSEGQTYEQYF.

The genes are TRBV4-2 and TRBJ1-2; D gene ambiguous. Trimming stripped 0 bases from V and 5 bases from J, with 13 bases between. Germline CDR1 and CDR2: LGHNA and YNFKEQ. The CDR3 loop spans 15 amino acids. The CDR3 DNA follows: TGTGCCAGCAGCCAAGACTCGCCGCAGTGGTATGGCTACACCTTC. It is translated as CASSQDSPQWYGYTF.

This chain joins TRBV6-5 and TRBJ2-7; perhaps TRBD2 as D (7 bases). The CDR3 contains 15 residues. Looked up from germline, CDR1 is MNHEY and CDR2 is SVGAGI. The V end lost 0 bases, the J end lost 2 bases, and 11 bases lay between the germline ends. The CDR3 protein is CASSYSRGGTYEQYF. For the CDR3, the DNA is TGTGCCAGCAGTTACTCTAGGGGGGGAACCTACGAGCAGTACTTC.

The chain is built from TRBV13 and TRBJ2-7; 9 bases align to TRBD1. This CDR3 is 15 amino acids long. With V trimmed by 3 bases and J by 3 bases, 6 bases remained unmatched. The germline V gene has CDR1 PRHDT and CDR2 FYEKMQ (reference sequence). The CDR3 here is CASSFSGTGLYEQYF. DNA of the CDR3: TGTGCCAGCAGCTTCTCCGGGACAGGGCTCTACGAGCAGTACTTC.

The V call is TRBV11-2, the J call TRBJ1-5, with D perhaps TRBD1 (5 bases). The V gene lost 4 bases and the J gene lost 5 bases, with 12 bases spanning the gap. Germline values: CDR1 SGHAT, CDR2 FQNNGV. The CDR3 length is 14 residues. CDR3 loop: CASSSGLGYQPQHF. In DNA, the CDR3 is TGTGCCAGCAGCTCGGGACTAGGCTATCAGCCCCAGCATTTT.